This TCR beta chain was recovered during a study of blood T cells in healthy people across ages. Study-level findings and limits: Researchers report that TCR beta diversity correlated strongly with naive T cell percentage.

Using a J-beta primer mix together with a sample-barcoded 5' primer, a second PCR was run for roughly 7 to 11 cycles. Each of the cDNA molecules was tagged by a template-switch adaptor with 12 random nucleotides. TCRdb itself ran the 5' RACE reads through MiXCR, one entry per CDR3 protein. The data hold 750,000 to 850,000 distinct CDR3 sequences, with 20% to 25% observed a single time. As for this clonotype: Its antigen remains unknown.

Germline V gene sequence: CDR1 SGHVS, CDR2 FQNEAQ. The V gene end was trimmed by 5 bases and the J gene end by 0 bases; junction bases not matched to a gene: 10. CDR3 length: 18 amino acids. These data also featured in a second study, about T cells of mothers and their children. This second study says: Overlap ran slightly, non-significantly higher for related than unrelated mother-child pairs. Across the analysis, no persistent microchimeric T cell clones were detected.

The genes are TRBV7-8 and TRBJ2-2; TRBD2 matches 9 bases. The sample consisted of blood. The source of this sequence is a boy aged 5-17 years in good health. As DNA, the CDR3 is TGTGCCAGCAGCCCGCGGGGGGGGGCGGGCCCGAACACCGGGGAGCTGTTTTTT. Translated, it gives CASSPRGGAGPNTGELFF.